The next 5 T cell receptor beta chains were all read from a single sample in a study of PD-1 blockade in classical Hodgkin lymphoma. Sequencing was performed with immunoSEQ multiplex PCR; in TCRdb, only in-frame clones are kept and a portion is missing. The profile shows over 25,000 clones, approximately 88% of them singletons. Time point defined: newly diagnosed, previously untreated cHL patient sample. Thawed PBMCs were the source of CD4+ T cells, purified by magnetic negative selection. The sequencing sample was made of CD4+ T cells from blood. Receptors were obtained from a human donor with classical Hodgkin lymphoma.

J is TRBJ2-1 and V is TRBV5-1; 7 positions match TRBD2. V lost 3 bases to trimming and J lost 7 bases; unmatched junction nucleotides: 10. CDR1 is SGHRS, CDR2 YFSETQ, per germline. This CDR3 is 15 amino acids long. The CDR3 region is CASSSTSAGWNEQFF. The CDR3 nucleotides are TGCGCCAGCAGCTCCACTAGCGCGGGGTGGAATGAGCAGTTCTTC.

This chain connects TRBV7-2 to TRBJ1-5; D perhaps matches TRBD1 (5 bases). The V gene lost 1 base and the J gene lost 0 bases, with 10 bases spanning the gap. Germline CDR1 and CDR2: SGHTA and FQGNSA. The CDR3 runs to 16 residues. The CDR3: CASSLGTLYSNQPQHF. The CDR3 DNA is TGTGCCAGCAGCTTAGGGACACTTTATAGCAATCAGCCCCAGCATTTT.

V gene TRBV7-2 combines with J gene TRBJ2-3; 12 bases match TRBD2. The length of the CDR3 is 15 residues. Germline CDR1 SGHTA, CDR2 FQGNSA. The CDR3 loop reads CALVRLAGVTDTQYF. In DNA, the CDR3 is TGTGCTCTGGTGAGACTAGCGGGAGTCACAGATACGCAGTATTTT.

This chain connects TRBV11-2 to TRBJ2-1; D is unclear. The V end lost 5 bases, the J end lost 8 bases, and 7 bases lay between the germline ends. The CDR3 runs to 11 residues. Per the germline V gene, CDR1 is SGHAT and CDR2 is FQNNGV. In DNA, the CDR3 is TGTGCCAGCAGCGCGCTCGATGAGCAGTTCTTC. Encoded protein: CASSALDEQFF.

Here the CDR3 DNA reads TGCAGTGCTCTGAGGTCCCTTACACTCCACTTT. This translates into CSALRSLTLHF. The rearrangement uses TRBV20-1 and TRBJ1-6; D is uncertain. V was trimmed by 5 bases and J by 16 bases, leaving 15 bases between them. The CDR3 spans 11 residues. CDR1 is DFQATT, CDR2 SNEGSKA, per germline (reference sequence).